This T cell receptor (beta chain) stems from a study of T cells in tuberculosis. Turning to the study itself: Sequenced TCRs come from CD1B-GMM tetramer-binding T cells.

Sequencing of TCR-alpha and TCR-beta chains was unpaired. This table comes from immunoSEQ multiplex PCR, and its TCRdb copy is limited to in-frame clones, with some not included. The sample has about 88,000 clones; approximately 91% are singletons. This CDR3 has 16 amino acids. Trimming removed 1 base at V and 5 bases at J, with 14 bases between. Germline lookup yields CDR1 SGHVS and CDR2 FQNEAQ. After thawing and overnight rest, PBMC were stained with GMM-loaded CD1B tetramer, viability dye and anti-CD3 for sorting. The CD1B tetramers carried C32 glucose monomycolate purified from Rhodococcus equi. Tetramer-sorted PBMC had been CD14 monocyte-depleted before freezing. From each donor, some 100,000 tetramer-negative cells were sorted.

The source of this sequence is an adult woman with latent tuberculosis. The chain is built from TRBV7-8 and TRBJ2-2; TRBD1 might be the D (6 bases). Sequenced material: CD1b-GMM tetramer-negative cells sorted from PBMCs. The CDR3 reads CASSLGLGARTGELFF. CDR3 nucleotides: TGTGCCAGCAGCTTAGGTCTGGGGGCAAGGACCGGGGAGCTGTTTTTT.